These 20 T cell receptor beta chains share one sample of origin, sequenced in a study of long-term antiretroviral therapy in people with HIV. Samples were assayed with immunoSEQ v3.0 at survey level. Clones were sequenced by immunoSEQ multiplex PCR, and TCRdb holds only the in-frame ones, with some missing. The sample has 33,000 or so clones, about four fifths seen once; the top ten hold around 12%. The sample in question was unsorted PBMCs, obtained 0.3 years after starting antiretroviral therapy. The receptors originated from a man younger than 30 with HIV.

The V and J genes are TRBV5-1 and TRBJ2-5, with D hard to call. Germline V gives CDR1 SGHRS, CDR2 YFSETQ. The CDR3 length is 16 residues. V was shortened by 3 bases and J by 4 bases, with 19 bases between the two germline ends. The CDR3 bases are TGCGCCAGCAGCTCCGACGGTCCCCAAAGGGTAGAGACCCAGTACTTC. This encodes CASSSDGPQRVETQYF.

The V call is TRBV7-2, the J call TRBJ2-2; TRBD2 matches 12 bases. Per the germline V gene, CDR1 is SGHTA and CDR2 is FQGNSA. The CDR3 totals 18 residues. V trimming: 3 bases; J trimming: 3 bases; junction bases outside the gene matches: 8. Here the CDR3 reads CASSFPRLAGEDTGELFF. As DNA, the CDR3 is TGTGCCAGCAGCTTCCCCCGACTAGCGGGAGAGGACACCGGGGAGCTGTTTTTT.

This rearrangement joins TRBV2 to TRBJ1-6; D unresolved. The CDR3 is 12 residues long. The germline gives CDR1 SNHLY, CDR2 FYNNEI. The V end lost 3 bases, the J end lost 7 bases, and 4 bases lay between the germline ends. CDR3 nucleotides: TGTGCCAGCAGTGAGAACAATTCACCCCTCCACTTT. Translated: CASSENNSPLHF.

The chain combines TRBV30 with TRBJ2-3, with 13 positions matching TRBD2. Germline V gene lookup returns CDR1 GTSNPN and CDR2 SVGIG (reference sequence). The CDR3 has 13 residues. With 8 bases clipped from V and 4 bases from J, the junction kept 3 bases outside the gene matches. CDR3 sequence (DNA): TGTGCCGGGACTAGCGGGATGTCAGATACGCAGTATTTT. This gives the protein CAGTSGMSDTQYF.

This chain connects TRBV6-4 to TRBJ2-1, with D hard to call. V was pared by 8 bases and J by 3 bases, with 5 bases between. The CDR3 is made up of 11 amino acids. The germline V gene has CDR1 MRHNA and CDR2 SNTAGT. CDR3 in DNA: TGTGCCAGCGAGGTCTACAATGAGCAGTTCTTC. Translated, it gives CASEVYNEQFF.

V usage is TRBV7-2 and J usage is TRBJ1-2; no firm D call. The ends were cut back, 1 base at V and 0 bases at J, with 9 bases in the middle. Germline V gene lookup returns CDR1 SGHTA and CDR2 FQGNSA. This CDR3 has 15 amino acids. CDR3 bases: TGTGCCAGCAGCTTAGTTGAGACCACTAACTATGGCTACACCTTC. It yields the protein CASSLVETTNYGYTF.

The chain couples TRBV10-3 to TRBJ2-1, with TRBD1 matching 8 bases. The trim removed 6 bases at V and 6 bases at J, leaving 7 bases unmatched. Germline loops: CDR1 ENHRY, CDR2 SYGVKD. This CDR3 comprises 14 residues. The CDR3 spells CAIREGTGRNEQFF. The CDR3 coding sequence is TGTGCCATCAGGGAAGGGACAGGCCGCAATGAGCAGTTCTTC.

The V and J genes are TRBV7-2 and TRBJ1-4; no definite D call. Trimming took off 5 bases at V and 8 bases at J, with 21 bases between the two ends. This CDR3 region has 16 residues. Germline assignment: CDR1 SGHTA and CDR2 FQGNSA. CDR3 region: CASSANVGIWREKLFF. In nucleotides, the CDR3 is TGTGCCAGCAGCGCGAATGTCGGGATCTGGAGGGAAAAACTGTTTTTT.

The chain recombines TRBV18 with TRBJ1-6; 7 positions agree with TRBD1. CDR1 KGHSH and CDR2 LQKENI come from the germline V gene. CDR3 length: 14 amino acids. V was pared by 2 bases and J by 11 bases, with 6 bases of the junction left unmatched. The CDR3 reads CASSPRDSETPLHF. The CDR3, as DNA: TGTGCCAGCTCACCAAGGGACAGTGAAACACCCCTCCACTTT.

The table lists this clone with a few counts. The chain combines TRBV29-1 with TRBJ1-5, with TRBD1 as a possible D gene (5 bases). CDR1 is SQVTM, CDR2 ANQGSEA, per germline. The CDR3 runs 13 residues. V lost 6 bases and J 7 bases, leaving 16 bases between the germline ends. CDR3 nucleotides: TGCAGCGTGGGGCCTGATCCCGGACAGCCCCAGCATTTT. It is translated as CSVGPDPGQPQHF.

The chain joins TRBV29-1 to TRBJ1-1; TRBD1 might be the D (5 bases). Trimming pared 5 bases from V and 6 bases from J, leaving 10 bases between. Per germline, CDR1 SQVTM and CDR2 ANQGSEA. The CDR3 has 11 residues. This chain's CDR3 is CSVWGKAEAFF. DNA of the CDR3: TGCAGCGTTTGGGGGAAGGCTGAAGCTTTCTTT.

The J gene is TRBJ2-7, the V gene TRBV4-3, with 7 bases lining up with TRBD2. CDR3 length: 19 amino acids. V was pared by 2 bases and J by 0 bases, with 16 bases of the junction left unmatched. Germline V lookup: CDR1 LGHNA, CDR2 YSLEER. CDR3 residues: CASSQRLADTKIASYEQYF. Here the CDR3 DNA reads TGCGCCAGCAGCCAACGGCTAGCGGATACCAAGATCGCCTCCTACGAGCAGTACTTC.

V and J are TRBV7-8 and TRBJ2-7, with 10 bases identical to TRBD2. Unmatched junction bases numbered 13, after V lost 2 bases and J lost 0 bases. Germline V gene sequence: CDR1 SGHVS, CDR2 FQNEAQ. The CDR3 totals 19 residues. The CDR3 DNA follows: TGTGCCAGCAGCTTAAGATCGCTAGCGGGAGAGAAGCACTCCTACGAGCAGTACTTC. Translated, it gives CASSLRSLAGEKHSYEQYF.

The CDR3 reads CASSLTGNQPQHF. DNA for the CDR3: TGTGCCAGCAGCTTAACGGGCAATCAGCCCCAGCATTTT. The rearrangement joins TRBV7-3 to TRBJ1-5; D is undetermined. Germline V lookup: CDR1 SGHTA, CDR2 FQGTGA. The CDR3 totals 13 residues. Trimming stripped 0 bases from V and 2 bases from J, with 2 bases between.

The chain uses TRBV7-9 and TRBJ2-3; D uncertain. Deletions cut 5 bases from V and 4 bases from J, with 10 bases between. Per germline, CDR1 SEHNR and CDR2 FQNEAQ (reference sequence). This CDR3 has 13 residues. Here the CDR3 reads CASSPRGPDTQYF. In DNA form, the CDR3 reads TGTGCCAGCAGCCCACGTGGACCAGATACGCAGTATTTT. Based on the CDR3 plus reference TRBV7-9 and TRBJ2-3, the full variable domain is DTGVSQNPRHKITKRGQNVTFRCDPISEHNRLYWYRQTLGQGPEFLTYFQNEAQLEKSRLLSDRFSAERPKGSFSTLEIQRTEQGDSAMYLCASSPRGPDTQYFGPGTRLTVL.

This chain uses TRBV2 with TRBJ2-3; perhaps TRBD1 as D (6 bases). V was shortened by 0 bases and J by 13 bases, with 14 bases between the two germline ends. Germline assignment: CDR1 SNHLY and CDR2 FYNNEI. CDR3 length equals 13 residues. Here the CDR3 reads CASSEARQGQKYF. The CDR3 DNA reads as TGTGCCAGCAGTGAAGCGCGTCAGGGGCAAAAGTATTTT.

This clone was observed a few times. The chain has TRBV19 and TRBJ1-2, with D perhaps TRBD1 (5 bases). The V gene lost 9 bases and the J gene lost 0 bases, with 11 bases spanning the gap. The CDR3 has 13 amino acids. The germline V gene has CDR1 LNHDA and CDR2 SQIVND (reference sequence). The CDR3 region is CASGGGANYGYTF. DNA for the CDR3: TGTGCCAGCGGTGGGGGAGCTAACTATGGCTACACCTTC.

In its sample, this clone was seen a few times. The gene calls are TRBV6-1 and TRBJ1-2, with unresolved D. Germline CDR1 reads MNHNS; CDR2 reads SASEGT. This CDR3 has 13 residues. V lost 2 bases and J lost 4, with 8 bases in between. The CDR3 sequence: CASSEQESYGYTF. The CDR3, as DNA: TGTGCCAGCAGTGAACAGGAATCCTATGGCTACACCTTC.

In this sample, this clone turned up a few times. The chain recombines TRBV6-5 with TRBJ1-1; no definite D call. This CDR3 has 13 residues. V was clipped by 3 bases and J by 7 bases, with 12 bases between them. Germline-derived CDR1 and CDR2 are MNHEY and SVGAGI. The CDR3 sequence is CASSYNPTDEAFF. CDR3 coding DNA: TGTGCCAGCAGTTATAACCCAACAGATGAAGCTTTCTTT.

This chain links TRBV13 with TRBJ1-2; D is possibly TRBD1 (6 bases). Germline V gene sequence: CDR1 PRHDT, CDR2 FYEKMQ (reference sequence). V shed 0 bases and J shed 8 bases, with 25 bases lying between them. The CDR3 sequence is 18 residues long. The CDR3 is CASSLGLWDTTPPVGYTF. The CDR3 nucleotides read TGTGCCAGCAGCTTAGGCCTATGGGACACCACACCCCCCGTGGGCTACACCTTC. Combining the CDR3 with reference TRBV13 and TRBJ1-2 gives the whole variable domain AAGVIQSPRHLIKEKRETATLKCYPIPRHDTVYWYQQGPGQDPQFLISFYEKMQSDKGSIPDRFSAQQFSDYHSELNMSSLELGDSALYFCASSLGLWDTTPPVGYTFGSGTRLTVV.